These 29 T cell receptor beta chains share one sample of origin, sequenced in a study of cytomegalovirus exposure and HLA in healthy donors. A multiplex PCR was run with 60 Vbeta primers and 13 Jbeta primers. Repertoires were generated with immunoSEQ multiplex PCR, while TCRdb's copy carries only in-frame clones and drops some. The data show 150,000 to 250,000 clones, under 90% seen once. The sample consisted of PBMCs. The receptors were sampled from a boy between 2 and 15 years old in good health and CMV-seronegative.

V gene TRBV7-6 combines with J gene TRBJ1-3; D gene uncertain. The V gene lost 2 bases and the J gene lost 7 bases, with 12 bases spanning the gap. Germline V gives CDR1 SGHVS, CDR2 FNYEAQ. CDR3 size: 14 residues. CDR3 DNA sequence: TGTGCCAGCAGCTTACAAGACCTCGGGAACACCATATATTTT. This sequence encodes CASSLQDLGNTIYF.

The CDR3 is CASSVVGSSYNEQFF. Here the CDR3 DNA reads TGTGCCAGCAGCGTAGTGGGGAGCTCCTACAATGAGCAGTTCTTC. This chain connects TRBV9 to TRBJ2-1; D might be TRBD2 (5 bases). Trimming removed 0 bases at V and 0 bases at J, with 7 bases between. The CDR3 totals 15 residues. Germline V gene lookup returns CDR1 SGDLS and CDR2 YYNGEE.

The V gene is TRBV4-1, the J gene TRBJ2-6; D possibly corresponds to TRBD1 (5 bases). The CDR3 loop spans 18 amino acids. With 1 base removed from V and 0 bases from J, the gap between germline ends came to 13 bases. Germline V gene sequence: CDR1 MGHRA, CDR2 YSYEKL. CDR3 nucleotide sequence: TGCGCCAGCAGCCAAGGGGCCAGGGCGGACTCTGGGGCCAACGTCCTGACTTTC. This sequence encodes CASSQGARADSGANVLTF.

V gene TRBV2 combines with J gene TRBJ2-3; TRBD2 matches at 9 bases. Germline lookup yields CDR1 SNHLY and CDR2 FYNNEI. V was clipped by 5 bases and J by 6 bases; unmatched bases: 3. The CDR3 is made up of 13 amino acids. The CDR3 DNA reads as TGTGCCAGCAGTTCTGGGACTAGCGATACGCAGTATTTT. Its protein product is CASSSGTSDTQYF.

Here the CDR3 DNA reads TGTGCCAGCAGGCCCACCGCGGGGGGACTGCTGAACACTGAAGCTTTCTTT. Residues: CASRPTAGGLLNTEAFF. This rearrangement joins TRBV2 to TRBJ1-1; D possibly corresponds to TRBD1 (5 bases). The CDR3 covers 17 residues. Germline values: CDR1 SNHLY, CDR2 FYNNEI. Trimming stripped 6 bases from V and 0 bases from J, with 20 bases between. Full variable domain (rest looked up from reference TRBV2 and TRBJ1-1): EPEVTQTPSHQVTQMGQEVILRCVPISNHLYFYWYRQILGQKVEFLVSFYNNEISEKSEIFDDQFSVERPDGSNFTLKIRSTKLEDSAMYFCASRPTAGGLLNTEAFFGQGTRLTVV.

The CDR3 spells CASSLQGESNQPQHF. The CDR3 DNA sequence: TGTGCCAGCAGCTTACAGGGTGAGAGCAATCAGCCCCAGCATTTT. The chain couples TRBV7-8 to TRBJ1-5; D perhaps matches TRBD1 (5 bases). V was pared by 2 bases and J by 1 base, with 9 bases between. This CDR3 has 15 amino acids. Per germline, CDR1 SGHVS and CDR2 FQNEAQ.

The chain employs TRBV5-1 and TRBJ2-7; TRBD1 matches at 7 bases. The germline V gene has CDR1 SGHRS and CDR2 YFSETQ. Trimming took 0 bases from V and 2 from J; bases not matched to a gene: 5. The CDR3 length is 15 residues. CDR3 sequence: CASSLAAGGPYEQYF. The CDR3 nucleotides read TGCGCCAGCAGCTTGGCGGCAGGGGGACCCTACGAGCAGTACTTC.

The rearrangement joins TRBV6-5 to TRBJ1-3; TRBD1 is a possible D gene (5 bases). The ends were cut back, 6 bases at V and 0 bases at J, with 12 bases in the middle. CDR1 is MNHEY, CDR2 SVGAGI, per germline. CDR3 length: 15 residues. CDR3 sequence: CASRGGTYSGNTIYF. The CDR3, as DNA: TGTGCCAGCAGGGGGGGTACATACTCTGGAAACACCATATATTTT.

J is TRBJ2-7 and V is TRBV30, with 11 positions matching TRBD2. This CDR3 comprises 15 residues. CDR1 and CDR2 from the germline V gene are GTSNPN and SVGIG (reference sequence). V gave up 1 base and J gave up 2 bases; unmatched junction bases: 4. In nucleotides, the CDR3 is TGTGCCTGGAGTGGCGGGACTAGCGGCCCCTACGAGCAGTACTTC. Protein: CAWSGGTSGPYEQYF.

The chain carries TRBV4-1 and TRBJ2-1; D gene uncertain. The CDR3 runs 13 residues. From germline, CDR1 is MGHRA and CDR2 YSYEKL. Trimming stripped 1 base from V and 7 bases from J, with 8 bases between. CDR3 sequence reads: CASSQGRLNEQFF. CDR3 in DNA: TGCGCCAGCAGCCAAGGGCGGCTGAATGAGCAGTTCTTC.

This chain links TRBV6-1 with TRBJ1-2; 8 bases are shared with TRBD1. Germline CDR1 is MNHNS and CDR2 is SASEGT. The CDR3 is 13 residues long. V was clipped by 10 bases and J by 4 bases; unmatched bases: 8. For the CDR3, the DNA is TGTGCCACCTGGACAGGGAGCATCTATGGCTACACCTTC. Amino acids: CATWTGSIYGYTF.

The genes are TRBV6-5 and TRBJ2-7; D is unresolved. V gave up 0 bases and J gave up 6 bases, with 15 bases separating them. Germline CDR1 reads MNHEY; CDR2 reads SVGAGI. The CDR3 extends over 15 amino acids. The CDR3 region is CASSYSSSGAGEQYF. The CDR3 nucleotides are TGTGCCAGCAGTTACTCGAGTTCAGGTGCCGGCGAGCAGTACTTC.

The chain is built from TRBV4-1 and TRBJ2-3, with D possibly matching TRBD1 (5 bases). Germline lookup yields CDR1 MGHRA and CDR2 YSYEKL. V shed 0 bases and J shed 2 bases, with 9 bases lying between them. CDR3 length: 15 amino acids. The CDR3 reads CASSQDRANTDTQYF. CDR3 DNA: TGCGCCAGCAGCCAAGACAGGGCCAACACAGATACGCAGTATTTT.

This clone was recorded a few times. V and J are TRBV5-6 and TRBJ1-2; D possibly corresponds to TRBD1 (5 bases). This CDR3 region has 14 residues. Germline CDR1 reads SGHDT; CDR2 reads YYEEEE. Trimming shortened V by 4 bases and J by 1 base, and 11 bases separated the two germline ends. The CDR3 here is CASSPGSGNYGYTF. For the CDR3, the DNA is TGTGCCAGCAGCCCAGGGTCGGGTAACTATGGCTACACCTTC.

The chain uses TRBV5-1 and TRBJ2-1, with TRBD2 matching 12 bases. J lost 7 bases, V lost 4 bases, and 9 bases had no gene match. The CDR3 runs 16 residues. From germline, CDR1 is SGHRS and CDR2 YFSETQ. The CDR3 loop reads CASSPDSSGGANEQFF. As DNA, the CDR3 is TGCGCCAGCAGCCCAGATTCTAGCGGGGGGGCGAATGAGCAGTTCTTC.

The chain employs TRBV18 and TRBJ1-2, with 10 bases that match TRBD1. The CDR3 contains 17 residues. From germline, CDR1 is KGHSH and CDR2 LQKENI. The V gene end was trimmed by 4 bases and the J gene end by 7 bases; junction bases not matched to a gene: 15. The CDR3 DNA is TGTGCCAGCTCACTAGGGACAGGGGCCCCCTCTATCACTGGCTACACCTTC. Its translation is CASSLGTGAPSITGYTF. The full variable domain, rest sourced from reference TRBV18 and TRBJ1-2, is NAGVMQNPRHLVRRRGQEARLRCSPMKGHSHVYWYRQLPEEGLKFMVYLQKENIIDESGMPKERFSAEFPKEGPSILRIQQVVRGDSAAYFCASSLGTGAPSITGYTFGSGTRLTVV.

The chain has TRBV7-6 and TRBJ2-7, with D perhaps matching TRBD1 (7 bases). Germline values: CDR1 SGHVS, CDR2 FNYEAQ. The CDR3 extends over 17 amino acids. Trimming pared 0 bases from V and 7 bases from J, leaving 22 bases between. CDR3 DNA sequence: TGTGCCAGCAGCTTAGCTGCTGGGCAGGGGGGTTCTGTGGAGCAGTACTTC. Its translation: CASSLAAGQGGSVEQYF.

The chain carries TRBV29-1 and TRBJ2-5, with D possibly being TRBD2 (5 bases). With the DNA end fitting TRBJ2-7 better, the J assignment may be wrong. Germline V gives CDR1 SQVTM, CDR2 ANQGSEA. The CDR3 loop spans 12 amino acids. CDR3 DNA sequence: TGCAGCGTTCTAGGGAGCTCCTACGAGCAGTACTTC. Translation gives CSVLGSSYEQYF.

The CDR3 loop reads CASSEKRGSWDEQFF. CDR3 DNA: TGTGCCAGCAGTGAAAAGCGGGGGTCCTGGGATGAGCAGTTCTTC. This rearrangement joins TRBV2 to TRBJ2-1; 8 bases align to TRBD2. The CDR3 sequence is 15 residues long. Germline V gene lookup returns CDR1 SNHLY and CDR2 FYNNEI. Germline trimming cut 2 bases from V and 8 bases from J; bases unmatched to any gene: 8.

The chain uses TRBV28 and TRBJ1-1; D call uncertain. The CDR3 covers 15 residues. The ends were cut back, 4 bases at V and 1 base at J, with 13 bases in the middle. The germline V gene encodes CDR1 MDHEN and CDR2 SYDVKM. The DNA for the CDR3 is TGTGCCAGCAGTTCCCGTCGGGAATGGAACACTGAAGCTTTCTTT. Residues: CASSSRREWNTEAFF.

The chain employs TRBV6-5 and TRBJ2-1; 9 positions match TRBD2. The CDR3 length is 14 residues. V was clipped by 2 bases and J by 10 bases; unmatched bases: 6. Germline CDR1 and CDR2: MNHEY and SVGAGI. As DNA, the CDR3 is TGTGCCAGCAGTTACGGCGGGGGGGGTTTAGAGCAGTTCTTC. Translation: CASSYGGGGLEQFF.

The chain is built from TRBV6-4 and TRBJ2-5; 8 bases map to TRBD1. J was trimmed by 4 bases and V by 5 bases; bases with no gene match: 9. CDR3 length equals 15 residues. Germline values: CDR1 MRHNA, CDR2 SNTAGT. The CDR3 reads CASSPVDRVGETQYF. CDR3 sequence (DNA): TGTGCCAGCAGTCCAGTGGACAGGGTCGGAGAGACCCAGTACTTC.

The rearrangement links TRBV19 to TRBJ2-7, with D possibly being TRBD2 (5 bases). Germline loops: CDR1 LNHDA, CDR2 SQIVND (reference sequence). V lost 3 bases to trimming and J lost 0 bases, with 9 bases between them. The CDR3 has 14 residues. CDR3 DNA: TGTGCCAGTAGTATTCGGGGAAACTCCTACGAGCAGTACTTC. Translated, it gives CASSIRGNSYEQYF.

This chain uses TRBV6-5 with TRBJ2-7; a weak D match, TRBD2 (5 bases). Germline-derived CDR1 and CDR2 are MNHEY and SVGAGI. The V end was cut by 6 bases, the J end by 7 bases, with 19 bases between. The CDR3 extends over 14 amino acids. CDR3 bases: TGTGCCAGCAGCAACCGGGGAATCGATCAAGAGCAGTACTTC. This encodes CASSNRGIDQEQYF.

The chain carries TRBV5-1 and TRBJ2-1; 10 bases fit TRBD2. This CDR3 has 14 amino acids. V was clipped by 5 bases and J by 9 bases; unmatched bases: 8. Germline CDR1 SGHRS, CDR2 YFSETQ. The CDR3 loop reads CASSFGLAAGEQFF. In DNA form, the CDR3 reads TGCGCCAGCAGTTTTGGACTAGCGGCTGGTGAGCAGTTCTTC.

This chain uses TRBV4-2 with TRBJ2-1, with 8 bases lining up with TRBD2. Trimming cost V 1 base and J 4 bases; bases outside gene matches: 3. Germline assignment: CDR1 LGHNA and CDR2 YNFKEQ. The CDR3 has 15 amino acids. The CDR3 loop is CASSQGGTRYNEQFF. The CDR3 bases are TGTGCCAGCAGCCAAGGTGGGACTAGGTACAATGAGCAGTTCTTC.

The sample holds a few counts of this clone. The rearrangement links TRBV5-1 to TRBJ2-3; 8 nucleotides agree with TRBD2. V lost 1 base, J lost 1 base, and 2 bases stayed unmatched. Per germline, CDR1 SGHRS and CDR2 YFSETQ. The CDR3 is 15 amino acids. The CDR3 nucleotides read TGCGCCAGCAGCTTGCGGGGGGGACGCACAGATACGCAGTATTTT. Translating it yields CASSLRGGRTDTQYF.

The rearrangement links TRBV7-9 to TRBJ2-7; TRBD1 matches 7 bases. Per germline, CDR1 SEHNR and CDR2 FQNEAQ (reference sequence). This CDR3 is built from 15 residues. The ends lost 5 bases at V and 3 bases at J; junction bases unmatched: 10. The CDR3 coding sequence is TGTGCCAGCAGCGACGCCCTCAGGGGGATCTACGAGCAGTACTTC. Its translation: CASSDALRGIYEQYF.

The rearrangement joins TRBV4-3 to TRBJ1-4; D is unclear. This CDR3 is 14 amino acids long. From germline, CDR1 is LGHNA and CDR2 YSLEER. V dropped 2 bases and J dropped 4 bases, with 8 bases sitting between them. The chain's CDR3 is CASSQQQSNEKLFF. The CDR3, as DNA: TGCGCCAGCAGCCAACAACAGAGTAATGAAAAACTGTTTTTT.